Listed here are 18 T cell receptor beta chains from one sample, sequenced in a study of T cell changes during pregnancy in multiple sclerosis. Method: immunoSEQ multiplex PCR; TCRdb's copy keeps in-frame clones and lacks some. The profile shows 64,000 or so clones, over 80% of them singletons. The sample was peripheral blood, taken in the first trimester of pregnancy. These TCRs come from a female donor with multiple sclerosis, enrolled in a pregnancy study.

The chain employs TRBV29-1 and TRBJ2-3, with 12 bases matching TRBD2. V dropped 7 bases and J dropped 3; count of bases not matched to a gene: 8. Germline V gene data show CDR1 as SQVTM and CDR2 as ANQGSEA. The CDR3 totals 15 residues. Here the CDR3 DNA reads TGCAGCGCAACCTTGACTAGCGGGAGAACAGATACGCAGTATTTT. It codes for CSATLTSGRTDTQYF.

This rearrangement joins TRBV10-3 to TRBJ2-7; 7 bases are a match to TRBD1. The CDR3 contains 14 residues. Looked up from germline, CDR1 is ENHRY and CDR2 is SYGVKD. V lost 5 bases to trimming and J lost 1 base; unmatched junction nucleotides: 5. The CDR3 DNA follows: TGTGCCATCAGTAAGGACAGGAAATCCTACGAGCAGTACTTC. It translates to CAISKDRKSYEQYF.

This chain joins TRBV5-1 and TRBJ2-3; 12 bases are a match to TRBD2. CDR3 length: 17 residues. Germline lookup yields CDR1 SGHRS and CDR2 YFSETQ. V trimming: 3 bases; J trimming: 1 base; junction bases outside the gene matches: 6. CDR3 region: CASSSPSGRAGTDTQYF. CDR3 coding DNA: TGCGCCAGCAGCTCCCCTAGCGGGAGGGCCGGCACAGATACGCAGTATTTT.

The chain links TRBV27 to TRBJ2-7, with a possible D match to TRBD2 (6 bases). The CDR3 totals 14 residues. V dropped 2 bases and J dropped 4 bases, with 12 bases sitting between them. The germline V gene has CDR1 MNHEY and CDR2 SMNVEV (reference sequence). The CDR3 nucleotides read TGTGCCAGCAGTTTAGCCGAGGACTATTACGAGCAGTACTTC. As protein: CASSLAEDYYEQYF.

V and J are TRBV14 and TRBJ1-3; D is undetermined. Trimming pared 4 bases from V and 0 bases from J, leaving 10 bases between. The CDR3 loop spans 15 amino acids. Germline CDR1 is SGHDN and CDR2 is FVKESK. CDR3 sequence: CASSLAGFSGNTIYF. The CDR3 DNA reads TGTGCCAGCAGCCTCGCAGGCTTCTCTGGAAACACCATATATTTT.

The rearrangement uses TRBV4-2 and TRBJ2-3; unclear D gene. This CDR3 is built from 16 residues. Deletions cut 0 bases from V and 2 bases from J, with 12 bases between. CDR1 and CDR2 (germline): LGHNA, YNFKEQ. The CDR3 spells CASSQEWSVATDTQYF. As DNA, the CDR3 is TGTGCCAGCAGCCAAGAGTGGAGTGTAGCCACAGATACGCAGTATTTT.

The chain couples TRBV4-3 to TRBJ2-1, with D perhaps TRBD2 (6 bases). Germline CDR1 LGHNA, CDR2 YSLEER. Trimming removed 6 bases at V and 9 bases at J, with 18 bases between. This CDR3 comprises 14 residues. CDR3 in DNA: TGCGCCAGCAGTGCTAGCGCTATGTCTAGTGAGCAGTTCTTC. It specifies CASSASAMSSEQFF.

The chain carries TRBV27 and TRBJ1-1; D unresolved. Trimming took off 6 bases at V and 1 base at J, with 6 bases between the two ends. The germline V gene has CDR1 MNHEY and CDR2 SMNVEV (reference sequence). The CDR3 runs 12 residues. This CDR3 reads CASRTPNTEAFF. CDR3 nucleotides: TGTGCCAGCAGGACACCGAACACTGAAGCTTTCTTT.

V and J are TRBV4-1 and TRBJ2-7; TRBD2 matches at 14 bases. Per germline, CDR1 MGHRA and CDR2 YSYEKL. The CDR3 sequence is 21 residues long. V lost 4 bases, J lost 3 bases, and 20 bases stayed unmatched. CDR3 sequence: CASSPQGRGTSGSHPFYEQYF. Written as DNA, the CDR3 is TGCGCCAGCAGCCCCCAGGGAAGAGGGACTAGCGGGAGTCACCCCTTCTACGAGCAGTACTTC.

The genes are TRBV6-5 and TRBJ1-1, with D possibly matching TRBD1 (5 bases). This CDR3 has 15 amino acids. V was shortened by 0 bases and J by 3 bases, with 11 bases between the two germline ends. The germline V gene encodes CDR1 MNHEY and CDR2 SVGAGI. The CDR3 DNA reads as TGTGCCAGCAGTTACTCGCGACAGATGGACACTGAAGCTTTCTTT. Translated: CASSYSRQMDTEAFF.

The chain links TRBV5-4 to TRBJ1-1; D perhaps matches TRBD1 (6 bases). Germline V CDR1 and CDR2: SGHNT, YYREEE (reference sequence). Deletions cut 6 bases from V and 2 bases from J, with 23 bases between. The CDR3 has 17 amino acids. CDR3 in amino acids: CASTRAGGASSNTEAFF. DNA for the CDR3: TGTGCCAGCACCCGTGCGGGGGGCGCGTCTTCCAACACTGAAGCTTTCTTT.

The rearrangement links TRBV27 to TRBJ2-1; tentative D call: TRBD2 (5 bases). Trimming stripped 1 base from V and 8 bases from J, with 15 bases between. The CDR3 has 15 residues. The germline V gene has CDR1 MNHEY and CDR2 SMNVEV (reference sequence). This CDR3 is CASSLLRHLGDEQFF. CDR3 coding DNA: TGTGCCAGCAGTTTATTGAGGCACCTCGGGGATGAGCAGTTCTTC.

This rearrangement joins TRBV6-1 to TRBJ1-5; D possibly corresponds to TRBD1 (5 bases). Trimming removed 7 bases from V and 6 bases from J, with 7 bases in between. Per the germline V gene, CDR1 is MNHNS and CDR2 is SASEGT. CDR3 length: 11 amino acids. DNA of the CDR3: TGTGCCAGCACCGGGGGTCAGCCCCAGCATTTT. Translated: CASTGGQPQHF.

This clone showed up just once. The chain links TRBV2 to TRBJ2-2; 10 positions match TRBD1. CDR1 SNHLY and CDR2 FYNNEI come from the germline V gene. V was pared by 5 bases and J by 3 bases, with 6 bases of the junction left unmatched. CDR3 length: 16 amino acids. DNA of the CDR3: TGTGCCAGCAGTCAGACAGGGGGCGCGTACACCGGGGAGCTGTTTTTT. Amino acids: CASSQTGGAYTGELFF.

The V call is TRBV7-2, the J call TRBJ2-5; 9 nucleotides line up with TRBD2. J lost 4 bases, V lost 5 bases, and 11 bases had no gene match. Germline loops: CDR1 SGHTA, CDR2 FQGNSA. The CDR3 length is 16 residues. CDR3 sequence: CASSLRAGGLTETQYF. CDR3 sequence (DNA): TGTGCCAGCAGCCTCAGGGCGGGAGGGCTCACAGAGACCCAGTACTTC.

The chain employs TRBV4-3 and TRBJ2-4, with 8 positions matching TRBD2. Trimming at V came to 0 bases and at J to 7 bases, leaving 8 bases not matched to a gene. The length of the CDR3 is 16 residues. The V gene's germline CDR1 is LGHNA and CDR2 YSLEER. The CDR3 sequence is CASSQEEGSGSNIQYF. The CDR3 DNA reads TGCGCCAGCAGCCAAGAAGAAGGGAGCGGGAGTAACATTCAGTACTTC.

This chain uses TRBV14 with TRBJ2-7; 11 nucleotides line up with TRBD2. The CDR3 spans 14 residues. Germline trimming cut 4 bases from V and 4 bases from J; bases unmatched to any gene: 3. Germline-derived CDR1 and CDR2 are SGHDN and FVKESK. In DNA form, the CDR3 reads TGTGCCAGCAGCCGAGGACTAGCGGGTTACGAGCAGTACTTC. Residues: CASSRGLAGYEQYF.

The rearrangement uses TRBV29-1 and TRBJ1-2; TRBD1 might be the D (5 bases). V was trimmed by 6 bases and J by 8 bases, leaving 16 bases between them. CDR3 length equals 12 residues. Germline CDR1 reads SQVTM; CDR2 reads ANQGSEA. The chain's CDR3 is CSVQGAQEGYTF. The CDR3 nucleotides are TGCAGCGTCCAAGGGGCACAGGAAGGCTACACCTTC.